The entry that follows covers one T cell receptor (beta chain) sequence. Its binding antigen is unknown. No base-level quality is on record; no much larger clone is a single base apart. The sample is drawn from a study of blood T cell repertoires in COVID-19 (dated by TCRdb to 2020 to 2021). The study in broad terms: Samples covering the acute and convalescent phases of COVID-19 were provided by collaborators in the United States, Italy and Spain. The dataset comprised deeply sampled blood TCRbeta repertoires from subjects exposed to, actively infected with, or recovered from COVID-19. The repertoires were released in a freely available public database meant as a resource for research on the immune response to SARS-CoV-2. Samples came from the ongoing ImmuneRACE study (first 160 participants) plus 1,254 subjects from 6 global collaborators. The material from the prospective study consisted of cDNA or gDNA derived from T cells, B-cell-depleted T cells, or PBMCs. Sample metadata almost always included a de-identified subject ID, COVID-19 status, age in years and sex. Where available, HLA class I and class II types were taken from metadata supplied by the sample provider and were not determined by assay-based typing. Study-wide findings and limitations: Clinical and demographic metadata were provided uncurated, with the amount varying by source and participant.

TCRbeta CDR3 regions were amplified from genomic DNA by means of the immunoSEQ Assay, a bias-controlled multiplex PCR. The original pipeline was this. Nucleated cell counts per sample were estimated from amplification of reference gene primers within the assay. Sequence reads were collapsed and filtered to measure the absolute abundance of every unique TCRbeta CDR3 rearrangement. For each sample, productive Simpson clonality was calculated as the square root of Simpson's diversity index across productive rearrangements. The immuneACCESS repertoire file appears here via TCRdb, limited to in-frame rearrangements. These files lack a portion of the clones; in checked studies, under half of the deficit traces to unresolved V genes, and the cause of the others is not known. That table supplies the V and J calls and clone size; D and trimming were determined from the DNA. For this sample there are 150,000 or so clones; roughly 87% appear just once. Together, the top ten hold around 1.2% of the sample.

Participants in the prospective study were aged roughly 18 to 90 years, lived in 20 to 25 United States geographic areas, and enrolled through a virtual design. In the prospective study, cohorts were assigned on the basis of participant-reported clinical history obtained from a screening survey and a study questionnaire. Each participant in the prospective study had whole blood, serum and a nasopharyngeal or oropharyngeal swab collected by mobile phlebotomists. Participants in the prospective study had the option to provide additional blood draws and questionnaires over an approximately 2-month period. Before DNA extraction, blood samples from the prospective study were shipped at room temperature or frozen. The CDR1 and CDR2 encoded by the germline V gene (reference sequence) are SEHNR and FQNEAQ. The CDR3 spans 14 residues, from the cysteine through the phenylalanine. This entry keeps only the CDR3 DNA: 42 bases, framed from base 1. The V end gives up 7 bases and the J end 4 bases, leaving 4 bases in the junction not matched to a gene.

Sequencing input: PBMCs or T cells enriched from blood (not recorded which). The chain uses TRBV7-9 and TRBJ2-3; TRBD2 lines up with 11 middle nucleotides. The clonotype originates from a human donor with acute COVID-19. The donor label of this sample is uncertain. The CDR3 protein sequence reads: CASTYSGGADTQYF. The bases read TGTGCCAGCACCTATAGCGGGGGGGCAGATACGCAGTATTTT.